This T cell receptor (beta chain) was recovered during a study of control samples from healthy donors and cancer patients. TCRdb's table, derived via immunoSEQ multiplex PCR, lists solely in-frame clones and lacks some. The table includes tens of thousands of clones, around 80% detected once. Germline CDR1 is SGHDT and CDR2 is YYEEEE. This CDR3 region has 12 residues. V gave up 3 bases and J gave up 3 bases, with 7 bases separating them. Sequencing input: blood. This receptor was obtained from an older woman in good health. This chain uses TRBV5-6 with TRBJ2-7, with D possibly being TRBD1 (5 bases). The CDR3 coding sequence is TGTGCCAGCAGCTCGGACATCTACGAGCAGTACTTC. It codes for CASSSDIYEQYF.